Presented here are 30 T cell receptor beta chains from one specimen sequenced in a study of T cells in women clearing cervical HPV infection. This table comes from immunoSEQ multiplex PCR, and its TCRdb copy is limited to in-frame clones, with some not included. The sample table includes under 40,000 clones. The material sequenced was blood buffy coat. These receptors were obtained from a woman aged 18 to 75 with a cervical HPV16 infection that either progressed to CIN3+ or cleared (not recorded which).

As regards this clone: The read ends 3 residues early relative to the CDR3; the germline J gene fills the gap. The chain employs TRBV5-1 and TRBJ2-3; 10 bases agree with TRBD2. The CDR3 runs 17 residues. Germline trimming cut 4 bases from V and 3 bases from J; bases unmatched to any gene: 11. Germline V gene data show CDR1 as SGHRS and CDR2 as YFSETQ. CDR3 region: CASSLGSSGSGTDTQYF. Incomplete CDR3 DNA: TGCGCCAGCAGCCTGGGGTCTAGCGGGAGTGGGACAGATACG.

On this clone: The read stops 3 residues short of the end of the CDR3; the missing end is completed from the germline J gene. The chain has TRBV20-1 and TRBJ2-3; 7 bases line up with TRBD1. CDR1 and CDR2 (germline): DFQATT, SNEGSKA (reference sequence). CDR3 length equals 13 residues. The CDR3 bases that were read are TGCAGTGCCACGGACAGGATCAATCAGCCG. The encoded protein is CSATDRINQP. The entire CDR3 is CSATDRINQPQYF.

Details on this clone: The missing CDR3 end, 3 residues past where the read stops, is filled in from the germline J gene. The chain uses TRBV20-1 and TRBJ2-5; TRBD2 matches at 10 bases. The length of the CDR3 is 17 residues. Trimming cost V 6 bases and J 4 bases; bases outside gene matches: 17. Germline-derived CDR1 and CDR2 are DFQATT and SNEGSKA (reference sequence). This CDR3 reads CSASALWGSGRRETQYF. Incomplete CDR3 DNA: TGCAGTGCGTCGGCCTTATGGGGTAGCGGGAGGCGAGAGACC.

As for this clone: The sequence runs out 3 residues before the end of the CDR3; the remainder is reconstructed from the germline J gene. The V gene is TRBV6-1, the J gene TRBJ1-2; D may be TRBD1 (5 bases). The germline V and J ends were trimmed by 4 bases and 0 bases, with 15 bases remaining between them. The germline V gene encodes CDR1 MNHNS and CDR2 SASEGT. CDR3 length: 16 residues. The DNA read from the CDR3 is TGTGCCAGCAGTGCAGGGTCTCTCTCCGCTAACTATGGC. Protein product: CASSAGSLSANYG. The whole CDR3 reads CASSAGSLSANYGYTF.

Details on this clone: Read data end 3 residues before the CDR3 end; the end is taken from the germline J gene. The chain is built from TRBV12-3 or TRBV12-4 and TRBJ2-3; 10 positions match TRBD2. V shed 2 bases, J shed 2 bases, and the junction held 1 base outside the gene matches. This CDR3 contains 15 residues. The part of the CDR3 DNA that was read is TGTGCCAGCAGTTTAAGCGGGAGGGCCACAGATACG. This codes for CASSLSGRATDT. The whole CDR3 protein is CASSLSGRATDTQYF.

For this clone: The sequence runs out 3 residues before the end of the CDR3; the remainder is reconstructed from the germline J gene. V and J are TRBV19 and TRBJ2-4; D unclear. The CDR3 loop spans 14 amino acids. CDR1 LNHDA and CDR2 SQIVND come from the germline V gene (reference sequence). CDR3 bases read: TGTGCCAGTAGTATCTGGAGCAGGAGTCATGGT. This codes for CASSIWSRSHG. The entire CDR3 reads CASSIWSRSHGQYF.

With regard to this clone: The read halts 3 residues ahead of the CDR3 end, with the missing end drawn from the germline J gene. The rearrangement joins TRBV7-9 to TRBJ2-4; TRBD1 is a possible D gene (6 bases). Per the germline V gene, CDR1 is SEHNR and CDR2 is FQNEAQ (reference sequence). The CDR3 covers 13 residues. CDR3 DNA, as far as it was read: TGTGCCAGCAGCAACACAGGGATTGGTGGT. It codes for CASSNTGIGG. The full-length CDR3 reads as CASSNTGIGGQYF.

Comments on this clone: Read sequence stops 3 residues before the CDR3 end, and the germline J gene provides the missing end. J is TRBJ2-7 and V is TRBV2; TRBD2 is a possible D gene (6 bases). V gave up 7 bases and J gave up 0 bases, with 10 bases separating them. CDR1 and CDR2 from the germline V gene are SNHLY and FYNNEI. The CDR3 runs 13 residues. This CDR3 reads CASTGGSSYEQYF. CDR3 DNA, as far as it was read: TGTGCCAGCACTGGGGGGAGCTCCTACGAG.

Remarks on this clone: From the germline J gene comes the end of the CDR3, since the read stops 3 residues before it. The rearrangement links TRBV19 to TRBJ1-2; D is unclear. The germline gives CDR1 LNHDA, CDR2 SQIVND (reference sequence). The CDR3 covers 15 residues. The sequenced CDR3 bases are TGTGCCAGTAGCCAAACAGACCTCACCGCCTACGAC. Translated, it gives CASSQTDLTAYD. The full CDR3 protein is CASSQTDLTAYDYTF.

As for this clone: The read finishes 3 residues shy of the CDR3 end, and the germline J gene is used to complete it. The rearrangement links TRBV2 to TRBJ2-6; 8 nucleotides align to TRBD1. CDR1 SNHLY and CDR2 FYNNEI come from the germline V gene. V lost 8 bases to trimming and J lost 3 bases; unmatched junction nucleotides: 9. The CDR3 has 16 amino acids. The CDR3 region is CASAGDRGFGANVLTF. CDR3 bases read: TGTGCCAGCGCCGGAGACAGGGGCTTTGGGGCCAACGTC.

Points on this clone: The DNA ends 3 residues before the CDR3 does, and the rest of the CDR3 is filled in from the germline J gene. This chain uses TRBV18 with TRBJ2-5; 10 nucleotides agree with TRBD2. From germline, CDR1 is KGHSH and CDR2 LQKENI. With V trimmed by 3 bases and J by 5 bases, 6 bases remained unmatched. The CDR3 spans 15 residues. CDR3 bases read: TGTGCCAGCTCACCTCTAGCGGGAGCTAGGGAGACC. Encoded protein: CASSPLAGARET. The complete CDR3 sequence is CASSPLAGARETQYF.

For this clone: Read coverage stops 3 residues before the CDR3 terminus; the germline J gene supplies the remainder. This chain joins TRBV11-2 and TRBJ2-1; D possibly corresponds to TRBD2 (5 bases). CDR1 is SGHAT, CDR2 FQNNGV, per germline. V gave up 0 bases and J gave up 6 bases, with 12 bases separating them. The CDR3 consists of 15 residues. CDR3 loop: CASSLDPGYTNEQFF. Partial CDR3 DNA: TGTGCCAGCAGCTTAGATCCGGGGTACACCAATGAG.

Of note for this clone: The CDR3 extends 3 residues past the end of the read, so its final part is completed from the germline J gene. The chain has TRBV19 and TRBJ2-1, with TRBD2 identical over 15 bases. Germline V CDR1 and CDR2: LNHDA, SQIVND (reference sequence). With 3 bases clipped from V and 6 bases from J, the junction kept 6 bases outside the gene matches. CDR3 size: 17 residues. This CDR3 reads CASSMGRGLAGGNEQFF. Partial CDR3 DNA: TGTGCCAGTAGTATGGGCAGGGGACTAGCGGGAGGCAATGAG.

Regarding this clone: The CDR3 is cut off 3 residues early in the read; its end comes from the germline J gene. This chain uses TRBV5-6 with TRBJ1-2, with TRBD1 identical over 9 bases. The V gene's germline CDR1 is SGHDT and CDR2 YYEEEE. The CDR3 spans 15 residues. V dropped 4 bases and J dropped 0; count of bases not matched to a gene: 4. The CDR3 loop is CASSLTGGSNYGYTF. CDR3 bases read: TGTGCCAGCAGCCTTACAGGGGGCTCTAACTATGGC.

In regard to this clone: The read stops 3 residues short of the end of the CDR3; the missing end is completed from the germline J gene. The V and J genes are TRBV7-3 and TRBJ2-3; 10 bases match TRBD1. V was clipped by 5 bases and J by 2 bases; unmatched bases: 4. This CDR3 region has 15 residues. CDR1 and CDR2 (germline): SGHTA, FQGTGA. The CDR3 DNA, read in part, is TGTGCCAGCAGCCCGGGACAGGGGCCCACAGATACG. Its protein is CASSPGQGPTDT. The CDR3, in full, reads CASSPGQGPTDTQYF.

Remarks on this clone: The sequence runs out 3 residues before the end of the CDR3; the remainder is reconstructed from the germline J gene. This chain uses TRBV6-2 or TRBV6-3 with TRBJ2-3; 10 bases agree with TRBD1. The germline gives CDR1 MNHEY, CDR2 SVGEGT. The CDR3 spans 17 residues. The CDR3 reads CASSLRQGARALQPQYF. CDR3 DNA (partial): TGTGCCAGCAGCCTTCGACAGGGGGCGCGTGCTCTTCAGCCG.

With respect to this clone: Read coverage stops 3 residues before the CDR3 terminus; the germline J gene supplies the remainder. V gene TRBV29-1 combines with J gene TRBJ1-1; D call uncertain. Trimming took off 4 bases at V and 0 bases at J, with 9 bases between the two ends. The CDR3 runs to 13 residues. Germline V CDR1 and CDR2: SQVTM, ANQGSEA. The CDR3 bases that were read are TGCAGCGTTGCTACAGCTATGAACACTGAA. Amino acid sequence: CSVATAMNTE. The CDR3 as a whole reads CSVATAMNTEAFF.

The CDR3 protein is CASSLDRGRYNEQFF. CDR3 DNA (partial): TGTGCCAGCAGCTTGGATAGGGGGCGTTACAATGAG. The chain links TRBV5-4 to TRBJ2-1, with 7 bases matching TRBD1. Sequencing ends 3 residues short of the CDR3 end; the germline J gene provides the rest. Trimming took 0 bases from V and 4 from J; bases not matched to a gene: 4. Germline CDR1 is SGHNT and CDR2 is YYREEE (reference sequence). This CDR3 is built from 15 residues.

A word on this clone: The read falls 3 residues short of the CDR3 end, and the missing part is taken from the germline J gene. The chain links TRBV11-3 to TRBJ2-3; D may be TRBD2 (6 bases). This CDR3 has 14 amino acids. Germline loops: CDR1 SGHNT, CDR2 YENEEA. The CDR3 here is CASSLASGTETQYF. CDR3 bases read: TGTGCCAGCAGCTTAGCATCCGGGACTGAGACG.

The covered CDR3 bases are TGCAGTGCTCGAGCGGGAGGCCGGGGTAATACG. Translating it yields CSARAGGRGNT. The whole CDR3 protein reads CSARAGGRGNTQYF. The rearrangement joins TRBV20-1 to TRBJ2-3; TRBD2 aligns across 9 bases. The CDR3 end falls 3 residues outside the read, so it is completed with the germline J gene. This CDR3 contains 14 residues. Germline V gives CDR1 DFQATT, CDR2 SNEGSKA (reference sequence). The trim removed 5 bases at V and 7 bases at J, leaving 10 bases unmatched.

A note on this clone: Read coverage stops 3 residues before the CDR3 terminus; the germline J gene supplies the remainder. The rearrangement uses TRBV19 and TRBJ2-2; 8 bases are a match to TRBD2. Germline CDR1 LNHDA, CDR2 SQIVND (reference sequence). This CDR3 region has 15 residues. Unmatched junction bases numbered 8, after V lost 5 bases and J lost 6 bases. The CDR3 spells CASSALGLVSGELFF. Partial CDR3 DNA: TGTGCCAGTAGTGCCCTGGGACTAGTTTCCGGGGAG.

This CDR3 reads CASSVGGRGETQYF. The part of the CDR3 DNA that was read is TGTGCCAGCAGTGTAGGCGGGAGAGGTGAGACC. The chain couples TRBV2 to TRBJ2-5, with 7 bases aligning to TRBD2. The read stops 3 residues short of the end of the CDR3; the missing end is completed from the germline J gene. Unmatched junction bases numbered 7, after V lost 4 bases and J lost 5 bases. This CDR3 is 14 amino acids long. CDR1 is SNHLY and CDR2 is FYNNEI in the germline V gene.

To note about this clone: The missing CDR3 end, 3 residues past where the read stops, is filled in from the germline J gene. The rearrangement uses TRBV2 and TRBJ2-7; 10 bases agree with TRBD1. Germline lookup yields CDR1 SNHLY and CDR2 FYNNEI. CDR3 length equals 14 residues. Unmatched junction bases numbered 3, after V lost 6 bases and J lost 1 base. The CDR3 here is CASRGTGDSYEQYF. Partial CDR3 DNA: TGTGCCAGCAGGGGGACAGGGGATTCCTACGAG.

Worth noting for this clone: The DNA ends 3 residues before the CDR3 does, and the rest of the CDR3 is filled in from the germline J gene. V usage is TRBV5-6 and J usage is TRBJ2-5; a weak D match, TRBD1 (5 bases). V lost 2 bases and J 2 bases, leaving 7 bases between the germline ends. This CDR3 has 13 amino acids. Germline V gives CDR1 SGHDT, CDR2 YYEEEE. The covered CDR3 bases are TGTGCCAGCAGCTTAAAGGGGCAAGAGACC. It translates to CASSLKGQET. The CDR3 as a whole reads CASSLKGQETQYF.

Worth noting for this clone: The CDR3 end lies 3 residues beyond the end of the read and is filled in from the germline J gene. This chain connects TRBV12-3 or TRBV12-4 to TRBJ1-5; D is undetermined. Trimming cost V 1 base and J 3 bases, with 13 bases left between them. This CDR3 spans 16 amino acids. The sequenced part of the CDR3 DNA is TGTGCCAGCAGTTTAGAGTGGCGCGGGAACAATCAGCCC. This codes for CASSLEWRGNNQP. The entire CDR3 protein is CASSLEWRGNNQPQHF.

A word on this clone: Coverage ceases 3 residues before the CDR3 finishes, and the germline J gene fills in the end. J is TRBJ2-5 and V is TRBV2; the match to TRBD1 covers 10 bases. Unmatched junction bases numbered 4, after V lost 0 bases and J lost 3 bases. This CDR3 is built from 16 residues. CDR1 SNHLY and CDR2 FYNNEI come from the germline V gene. The DNA read from the CDR3 is TGTGCCAGCAGTGAAGCCTACGGGACAGGGGAAGAGACC. It yields the protein CASSEAYGTGEET. The whole CDR3 region reads CASSEAYGTGEETQYF.

A word on this clone: The CDR3 end lies 3 residues beyond the end of the read and is filled in from the germline J gene. In the same sample, other DNA sequences code for this CDR3. This chain uses TRBV18 with TRBJ2-7, with 8 bases that match TRBD1. This CDR3 contains 17 residues. J gave up 0 bases and V 6 bases, and 13 bases lay outside the gene matches. Germline values: CDR1 KGHSH, CDR2 LQKENI. The CDR3 bases that were read are TGTGCCAGCTCCCCCCTCGTCGGACAGGGCAGCTCCTACGAG. Residues: CASSPLVGQGSSYE. The whole CDR3 region reads CASSPLVGQGSSYEQYF. The entire variable domain, with the rest obtained from reference TRBV18 and TRBJ2-7, is as follows: NAGVMQNPRHLVRRRGQEARLRCSPMKGHSHVYWYRQLPEEGLKFMVYLQKENIIDESGMPKERFSAEFPKEGPSILRIQQVVRGDSAAYFCASSPLVGQGSSYEQYFGPGTRLTVT.

About this clone itself: The sequence runs out 3 residues before the end of the CDR3; the remainder is reconstructed from the germline J gene. The V call is TRBV2, the J call TRBJ2-5, with 16 bases aligning to TRBD2. Germline CDR1 reads SNHLY; CDR2 reads FYNNEI. The CDR3 has 17 amino acids. V lost 6 bases, J lost 2 bases, and 6 bases stayed unmatched. CDR3 DNA, as far as it was read: TGTGCCAGCAGGATGGGGACTAGCGGGAGGGCTCAAGAGACC. This translates into CASRMGTSGRAQET. The entire CDR3 is CASRMGTSGRAQETQYF.

On this clone: The sequence runs out 3 residues before the end of the CDR3; the remainder is reconstructed from the germline J gene. V is TRBV5-1 and J is TRBJ1-2; D may be TRBD1 (6 bases). Germline V gene data show CDR1 as SGHRS and CDR2 as YFSETQ. Trimming stripped 1 base from V and 0 bases from J, with 13 bases between. The CDR3 runs to 16 residues. The CDR3 protein is CASSLRGGVANYGYTF. The part of the CDR3 DNA that was read is TGCGCCAGCAGCTTGAGGGGGGGAGTCGCTAACTATGGC.

In regard to this clone: The CDR3 goes on 3 residues after the read ends, and that part is filled in from the germline J gene. V and J are TRBV5-1 and TRBJ1-2; possible D gene TRBD1, 5 bases. This CDR3 is 14 amino acids long. Germline assignment: CDR1 SGHRS and CDR2 YFSETQ. The V end lost 0 bases, the J end lost 7 bases, and 13 bases lay between the germline ends. CDR3 protein: CASSLAVGAFGYTF. The CDR3 bases that were read are TGCGCCAGCAGCTTGGCTGTAGGGGCCTTTGGC.